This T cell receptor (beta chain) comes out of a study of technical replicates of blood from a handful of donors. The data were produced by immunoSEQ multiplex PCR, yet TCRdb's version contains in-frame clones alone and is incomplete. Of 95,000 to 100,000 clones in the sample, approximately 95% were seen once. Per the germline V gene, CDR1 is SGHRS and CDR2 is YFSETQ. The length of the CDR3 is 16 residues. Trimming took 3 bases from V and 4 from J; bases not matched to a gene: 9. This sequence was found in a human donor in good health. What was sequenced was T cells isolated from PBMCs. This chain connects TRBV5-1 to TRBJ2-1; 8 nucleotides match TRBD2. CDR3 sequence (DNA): TGCGCCAGCAGCTCTGATACTAGCGGAGGATACAATGAGCAGTTCTTC. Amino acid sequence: CASSSDTSGGYNEQFF.